The rows below give T cell receptor beta chains drawn from one sample of a study of CD8 T cells in Susac syndrome. TCRdb called the immunoSEQ multiplex PCR reads again in MiXCR, with one record for every CDR3 protein. This sample has around 270,000 distinct CDR3 sequences, with 65% to 90% found just once. The sequenced sample was CD8+ T cells from PBMCs. Receptor source: a human donor with multiple sclerosis. Both conserved end residues are part of each CDR3. D genes are given only for firm matches. A clone size is listed for some rows: how often the clone was seen (once, few, many), or a class if it is expanded.

clone_size,cdr3_length,j_call,d_call,v_call,cdr3_nt,cdr3_aa
NA,15,TRBJ1-4,NA,TRBV13,TGTGCCAGCAGCCCAGGCCGGGCAACTAATGAAAAACTGTTTTTT,CASSPGRATNEKLFF
NA,13,TRBJ2-7,TRBD1,TRBV13,TGTGCCAGCAGCTCGGACAGGAACTACGAGCAGTACTTC,CASSSDRNYEQYF
NA,13,TRBJ2-7,TRBD1,TRBV11-2,TGTGCCAGCGGGGACAGGCCGTCCTACGAGCAGTACTTC,CASGDRPSYEQYF
once,17,TRBJ2-7,TRBD2,TRBV28,TGTGCCAGCAGCCCTATTAATAGCGGGAGTTCTGGTTACGAGCAGTACTTC,CASSPINSGSSGYEQYF
NA,13,TRBJ1-2,NA,TRBV19,TGTGCCAGTAGTATTATGCAGGCCTATGGCTACACCTTC,CASSIMQAYGYTF
NA,14,TRBJ2-4,NA,TRBV24-1,TGTGCCACCAGTGGTGACGGATCCAAAAACATTCAGTACTTC,CATSGDGSKNIQYF
NA,18,TRBJ2-7,TRBD2,TRBV4-1,TGCGCCAGCAGCCAGACCCGGGGTGGAGCGGGAGTCTCCTACGAGCAGTACTTC,CASSQTRGGAGVSYEQYF
NA,10,TRBJ2-2,NA,TRBV11-2,TGTGCCAGCTTCAGGGTGGAGCTGTTTTTT,CASFRVELFF
NA,9,TRBJ2-3,NA,TRBV5-1,TGCAACCCAGGGCCCACGCAGTATTTT,CNPGPTQYF
NA,15,TRBJ1-3,NA,TRBV3-1,TGTGCCAGCAGCCAAGATCTACTCACTGGAAACACCATATATTTT,CASSQDLLTGNTIYF
NA,17,TRBJ1-5,NA,TRBV7-9,TGTGCCAGCAGCTTAGTCGCCAGCCCTTATAGCAATCAGCCCCAGCATTTT,CASSLVASPYSNQPQHF
once,15,TRBJ1-5,NA,TRBV27,TGTGCCAGCAGTTTAGCCCTGAACGGCAATCAGCCCCAGCATTTT,CASSLALNGNQPQHF
once,16,TRBJ2-5,TRBD1,TRBV10-3,TGTGCCTCTGGACAGGGGGCAGAGGGAACCCAAGAGACCCAGTACTTC,CASGQGAEGTQETQYF
NA,14,TRBJ1-1,TRBD1,TRBV9,TGTGCCAGCAGCGCCCAGACAGGGGGAGAAGAAGCTTTCTTT,CASSAQTGGEEAFF
NA,15,TRBJ1-1,TRBD1,TRBV19,TGTGCCAGTAGTATCGGGACAGGGGGTGGGACTGAAGCTTTCTTT,CASSIGTGGGTEAFF
NA,14,TRBJ1-1,TRBD1,TRBV14,TGTGCCAGCAGCGAAGGGACAGCGAACACTGAAGCTTTCTTT,CASSEGTANTEAFF
NA,12,TRBJ2-1,NA,TRBV12-3/TRBV12-4,TGTGCCAGCAGTGGCAGGGGCGATGAGCAGTTCTTC,CASSGRGDEQFF
NA,16,TRBJ2-7,NA,TRBV4-2,TGTGCCAGCAGCCCCCACGGGACTGGGTTTAACCACGAGCAGTACTTC,CASSPHGTGFNHEQYF
NA,14,TRBJ1-2,NA,TRBV6-5,TGTGCCAGCAGTGCCCCCGGGACCAACTATGGCTACACCTTC,CASSAPGTNYGYTF
NA,15,TRBJ2-7,TRBD2,TRBV4-3,TGCGCCAGCAGCCAATCCAGACTAGCGGGAGACGAGCGGTACTTC,CASSQSRLAGDERYF
few,13,TRBJ1-2,NA,TRBV6-1,TGTGCCAGCAACCTAAGAGGGTGCCATGGCTACACCTTC,CASNLRGCHGYTF
NA,13,TRBJ2-7,NA,TRBV30,TGTGCCTGGAGTGTAGGGCCTAACTCCGAGCAGTACTTC,CAWSVGPNSEQYF
NA,15,TRBJ2-7,TRBD1,TRBV29-1,TGCAGCGTTGAAGAGGGGGGACAGGGGGCCTACGAGCAGTACTTC,CSVEEGGQGAYEQYF
NA,15,TRBJ2-5,TRBD2,TRBV4-3,TGCGCCAGCAGCCAAGTCGGGGGGATTTTAGAGACCCAGTACTTC,CASSQVGGILETQYF
NA,15,TRBJ2-7,NA,TRBV4-3,TGCGCCAGCAGCCAAGCTAAGGACAGTTCCTACGAGCAGTACTTC,CASSQAKDSSYEQYF
NA,17,TRBJ2-6,TRBD1,TRBV6-2/TRBV6-3,TGTGCCAGTAAGGGACAGGGAGCTCCTCTGGGGGCCAACGTCCTGACTTTC,CASKGQGAPLGANVLTF
few,13,TRBJ2-4,NA,TRBV6-1,TGTGCCAGCAGTTCCGGGTCCCAAAACATTCAGTACTTC,CASSSGSQNIQYF
NA,14,TRBJ1-1,TRBD1,TRBV20-1,TGCAGTGCTAGGCGGACAGGGGTAATAGGTGAAGCTTTCTTT,CSARRTGVIGEAFF
NA,11,TRBJ2-1,NA,TRBV20-1,TGCAGTGCTGGGAAACAGAATGAGCAGTTCTTC,CSAGKQNEQFF
NA,16,TRBJ2-3,TRBD2,TRBV28,TGTGCCAGCACCCCAAGGGGGACTAGCGGCACAGATACGCAGTATTTT,CASTPRGTSGTDTQYF
once,14,TRBJ1-1,NA,TRBV5-4,TGTGCCAGCAGCTTGGGATGGAGTGGCACTGAAGCTTTCTTT,CASSLGWSGTEAFF
NA,18,TRBJ1-1,NA,TRBV7-9,TGTGCCAGCAGCTTAGACCCGACCCAAACCGGGCGGAGCACTGAAGCTTTCTTT,CASSLDPTQTGRSTEAFF
NA,13,TRBJ1-1,NA,TRBV28,TGTGCCAGCACTCAGGGTTTTGGCACTGAAGCTTTCTTT,CASTQGFGTEAFF
NA,21,TRBJ1-1,TRBD1,TRBV6-5,TGTGCCAGCAGTTACTTAGGGGGTGGGACAGGGGGAGTTTCGATGGACACTGAAGCTTTCTTT,CASSYLGGGTGGVSMDTEAFF
NA,15,TRBJ2-3,TRBD1,TRBV6-4,TGTGCCAGCAGCACCGGGACAGGGTACACAGATACGCAGTATTTT,CASSTGTGYTDTQYF
NA,14,TRBJ1-2,NA,TRBV7-6,TGTGCCAGCAGCCCCTACACAGGGAACTATGGCTACACCTTC,CASSPYTGNYGYTF
NA,14,TRBJ1-1,NA,TRBV4-3,TGCGCCAGCAGCCAAGATTCGGGTTGGGCTGAAGCTTTCTTT,CASSQDSGWAEAFF
few,13,TRBJ2-1,NA,TRBV27,TGTGCCAGCAGAAAAGGGCAGAACAATGAGCAGTTCTTC,CASRKGQNNEQFF
NA,13,TRBJ1-5,NA,TRBV21-1,NA,CAVARGSNQPQHF
NA,15,TRBJ2-1,NA,TRBV30,TGTGCCTGGAACCTGCTAGGGACCTCCTACAATGAGCAGTTCTTC,CAWNLLGTSYNEQFF
NA,13,TRBJ1-5,NA,TRBV20-1,TGCAGTGCTAGAGACAGGGACAATCAGCCCCAGCATTTT,CSARDRDNQPQHF
NA,19,TRBJ2-7,TRBD2,TRBV5-3,TGTGCCAGAAGGTTAGACCCTGGACTAGCGGGAGTCCTCTCCTACGAGCAGTACTTC,CARRLDPGLAGVLSYEQYF
NA,13,TRBJ1-3,NA,TRBV3-1,TGTGCCAGCAGCCAGGGCTTTGGAAACACCATATATTTT,CASSQGFGNTIYF
NA,14,TRBJ1-3,NA,TRBV30,TGTGCCTGGAGTTTGGGTATTACTGGAAACACCATATATTTT,CAWSLGITGNTIYF
NA,12,TRBJ2-1,NA,TRBV6-1,TGTGCCAGCAGACTAGGAGTCACTGAGCAGTTCTTC,CASRLGVTEQFF
NA,16,TRBJ2-5,NA,TRBV27,TGTGCCAGCAGTTTATCGGGGACCGAAATGAGACAGACCCAGTACTTC,CASSLSGTEMRQTQYF